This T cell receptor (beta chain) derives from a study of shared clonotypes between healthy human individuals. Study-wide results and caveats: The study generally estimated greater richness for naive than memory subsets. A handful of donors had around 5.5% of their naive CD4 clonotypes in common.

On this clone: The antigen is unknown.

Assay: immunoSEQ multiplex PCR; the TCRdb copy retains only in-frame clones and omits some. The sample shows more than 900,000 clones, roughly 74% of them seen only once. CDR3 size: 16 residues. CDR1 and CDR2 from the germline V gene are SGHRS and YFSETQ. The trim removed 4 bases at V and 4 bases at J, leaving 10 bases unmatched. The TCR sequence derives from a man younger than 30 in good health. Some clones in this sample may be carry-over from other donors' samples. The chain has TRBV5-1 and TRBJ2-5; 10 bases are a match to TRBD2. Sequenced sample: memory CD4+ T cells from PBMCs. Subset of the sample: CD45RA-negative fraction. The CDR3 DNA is TGCGCCAGCAGCCCCGGAGCGGGGGGGCGGGCAGAGACCCAGTACTTC. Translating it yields CASSPGAGGRAETQYF.